A single sample gave rise to the 16 T cell receptor beta chains below, sequenced in a study of blood T cell repertoires in COVID-19. This table comes from immunoSEQ multiplex PCR, and its TCRdb copy is limited to in-frame clones, with some not included. This table has 190,000 or so clones, roughly 90% appearing once. Sequencing was done on a sample of peripheral blood. These receptors were collected from a man aged 35 to 55 with acute or convalescent COVID-19.

Here the CDR3 reads CASRKLGTGNTGELFF. As DNA, the CDR3 is TGTGCCAGCAGGAAACTGGGGACAGGGAACACCGGGGAGCTGTTTTTT. The V call is TRBV3-1 (or the pseudogene TRBV3-2), the J call TRBJ2-2; TRBD1 agrees at 8 bases. This CDR3 region has 16 residues. The J segment lost 1 base and the V segment lost 6 bases, leaving 7 bases of the junction unmatched. Germline CDR1 reads LGHDT; CDR2 reads YNNKEL (reference sequence).

This chain's CDR3 is CASSQESGGSYEQYF. CDR3 nucleotide sequence: TGCGCCAGCAGCCAAGAGAGCGGGGGCTCCTACGAGCAGTACTTC. The V gene is TRBV4-3, the J gene TRBJ2-7, with 8 bases that match TRBD2. This CDR3 is built from 15 residues. Germline lookup yields CDR1 LGHNA and CDR2 YSLEER. V dropped 0 bases and J dropped 0; count of bases not matched to a gene: 1.

This chain joins TRBV5-1 and TRBJ1-6, with D perhaps matching TRBD1 (6 bases). Germline V lookup: CDR1 SGHRS, CDR2 YFSETQ. The CDR3 totals 14 residues. The V end was cut by 0 bases, the J end by 6 bases, with 7 bases between. This CDR3 is CASSLGGPNSPLHF. Here the CDR3 DNA reads TGCGCCAGCAGCTTGGGGGGGCCTAATTCACCCCTCCACTTT.

The genes are TRBV4-1 and TRBJ1-6; 10 nucleotides match TRBD1. The CDR3 extends over 17 amino acids. Germline values: CDR1 MGHRA, CDR2 YSYEKL. The V gene end was trimmed by 4 bases and the J gene end by 12 bases; junction bases not matched to a gene: 15. The CDR3 DNA is TGCGCCAGCAGCCTGACCCACCAGGGACAGGGGAATGGACCCCTCCACTTT. Translation gives CASSLTHQGQGNGPLHF.

The V call is TRBV3-1 (or the pseudogene TRBV3-2), the J call TRBJ1-4; possibly TRBD1 for D (5 bases). CDR1 is LGHDT, CDR2 YNNKEL, per germline (reference sequence). CDR3 size: 14 residues. The ends were cut back, 4 bases at V and 8 bases at J, with 14 bases in the middle. The CDR3 coding sequence is TGTGCCAGCAGCCCCATCGGGGGAAGCGAAAAACTGTTTTTT. Protein sequence: CASSPIGGSEKLFF.

Here the CDR3 reads CASSFGGFSQETQYF. The CDR3 bases are TGTGCCAGCAGCTTTGGAGGGTTTAGCCAAGAGACCCAGTACTTC. This sequence joins TRBV7-2 and TRBJ2-5, with TRBD2 as a possible D gene (6 bases). The CDR3 length is 15 residues. V was clipped by 3 bases and J by 1 base, with 12 bases between them. The germline V gene has CDR1 SGHTA and CDR2 FQGNSA. Filled out from reference TRBV7-2 and TRBJ2-5, the complete variable domain reads GAGVSQSPSNKVTEKGKDVELRCDPISGHTALYWYRQSLGQGLEFLIYFQGNSAPDKSGLPSDRFSAERTGGSVSTLTIQRTQQEDSAVYLCASSFGGFSQETQYFGPGTRLLVL.

The chain is built from TRBV18 and TRBJ2-5; 10 nucleotides line up with TRBD2. Per germline, CDR1 KGHSH and CDR2 LQKENI. V gave up 1 base and J gave up 2 bases; unmatched junction bases: 1. The CDR3 covers 15 residues. The CDR3 protein is CASSPRAGGQETQYF. CDR3 in DNA: TGTGCCAGCTCACCACGAGCGGGGGGGCAAGAGACCCAGTACTTC. Full variable domain (missing parts from reference TRBV18 and TRBJ2-5): NAGVMQNPRHLVRRRGQEARLRCSPMKGHSHVYWYRQLPEEGLKFMVYLQKENIIDESGMPKERFSAEFPKEGPSILRIQQVVRGDSAAYFCASSPRAGGQETQYFGPGTRLLVL.

V and J are TRBV28 and TRBJ2-7; no firm D call. Germline CDR1 reads MDHEN; CDR2 reads SYDVKM. The CDR3 runs 12 residues. The germline V and J ends were trimmed by 2 bases and 3 bases, with 5 bases remaining between them. Here the CDR3 reads CASSLLFYEQYF. CDR3 nucleotide sequence: TGTGCCAGCAGTTTACTTTTCTACGAGCAGTACTTC.

V gene TRBV9 combines with J gene TRBJ2-7; 12 nucleotides match TRBD2. V trimming: 0 bases; J trimming: 0 bases; junction bases outside the gene matches: 4. The CDR3 runs to 17 residues. CDR1 is SGDLS, CDR2 YYNGEE, per germline. CDR3 nucleotides: TGTGCCAGCAGCGTAGAGACTAGCGGGAGAATCTCCTACGAGCAGTACTTC. Protein product: CASSVETSGRISYEQYF.

The chain uses TRBV2 and TRBJ2-5; 7 positions agree with TRBD1. The CDR3 length is 13 residues. The germline V gene has CDR1 SNHLY and CDR2 FYNNEI. Trimming at V came to 8 bases and at J to 2 bases, leaving 5 bases not matched to a gene. The CDR3 sequence: CASGLGQQETQYF. In DNA, the CDR3 is TGTGCCAGCGGCCTGGGACAGCAAGAGACCCAGTACTTC.

This clone is a singleton in its sample. The rearrangement joins TRBV18 to TRBJ1-2; no firm D call. Germline lookup yields CDR1 KGHSH and CDR2 LQKENI. This CDR3 spans 15 amino acids. V was clipped by 0 bases and J by 0 bases, with 8 bases between them. CDR3: CASSPPDLANYGYTF. DNA for the CDR3: TGTGCCAGCTCACCACCAGACCTAGCTAACTATGGCTACACCTTC.

CDR3 amino acids: CASSVQGRGYTF. CDR3 nucleotides: TGTGCCAGCAGCGTACAGGGAAGAGGCTACACCTTC. The gene calls are TRBV7-8 and TRBJ1-2; possible D gene TRBD1, 6 bases. The V gene's germline CDR1 is SGHVS and CDR2 FQNEAQ. The CDR3 spans 12 residues. V was trimmed by 5 bases and J by 8 bases, leaving 12 bases between them.

The CDR3 DNA reads TGTGCCAGCAGCATTGACAGGGGGGATAATTCACCCCTCCACTTT. Translation: CASSIDRGDNSPLHF. The chain carries TRBV5-4 and TRBJ1-6, with TRBD1 matching 9 bases. The trim removed 4 bases at V and 5 bases at J, leaving 4 bases unmatched. This CDR3 is 15 amino acids long. Germline CDR1 is SGHNT and CDR2 is YYREEE (reference sequence).

V gene TRBV4-1 combines with J gene TRBJ2-5, with 12 bases fitting TRBD1. This CDR3 is built from 21 residues. CDR1 and CDR2 (germline): MGHRA, YSYEKL. Trimming took 5 bases from V and 5 from J; bases not matched to a gene: 24. CDR3 in amino acids: CASSVSGGQGAGGGAWETQYF. As DNA, the CDR3 is TGCGCCAGCAGCGTCAGCGGGGGACAGGGGGCTGGCGGGGGGGCCTGGGAGACCCAGTACTTC.

The rearrangement links TRBV4-1 to TRBJ1-2; possibly TRBD1 for D (5 bases). The CDR3 length is 13 residues. V shed 0 bases and J shed 3 bases, with 5 bases lying between them. The V gene's germline CDR1 is MGHRA and CDR2 YSYEKL. CDR3 residues: CASSQDRDYGYTF. Here the CDR3 DNA reads TGCGCCAGCAGCCAAGACAGGGACTATGGCTACACCTTC.

The V and J genes are TRBV30 and TRBJ1-6; maybe TRBD1 (6 bases). V shed 3 bases and J shed 3 bases, with 18 bases lying between them. Germline CDR1 GTSNPN, CDR2 SVGIG (reference sequence). The CDR3 contains 17 residues. The CDR3 DNA is TGTGCCTGGAGGGACCCCAACGGACAGCACTATAATTCACCCCTCCACTTT. This codes for CAWRDPNGQHYNSPLHF.